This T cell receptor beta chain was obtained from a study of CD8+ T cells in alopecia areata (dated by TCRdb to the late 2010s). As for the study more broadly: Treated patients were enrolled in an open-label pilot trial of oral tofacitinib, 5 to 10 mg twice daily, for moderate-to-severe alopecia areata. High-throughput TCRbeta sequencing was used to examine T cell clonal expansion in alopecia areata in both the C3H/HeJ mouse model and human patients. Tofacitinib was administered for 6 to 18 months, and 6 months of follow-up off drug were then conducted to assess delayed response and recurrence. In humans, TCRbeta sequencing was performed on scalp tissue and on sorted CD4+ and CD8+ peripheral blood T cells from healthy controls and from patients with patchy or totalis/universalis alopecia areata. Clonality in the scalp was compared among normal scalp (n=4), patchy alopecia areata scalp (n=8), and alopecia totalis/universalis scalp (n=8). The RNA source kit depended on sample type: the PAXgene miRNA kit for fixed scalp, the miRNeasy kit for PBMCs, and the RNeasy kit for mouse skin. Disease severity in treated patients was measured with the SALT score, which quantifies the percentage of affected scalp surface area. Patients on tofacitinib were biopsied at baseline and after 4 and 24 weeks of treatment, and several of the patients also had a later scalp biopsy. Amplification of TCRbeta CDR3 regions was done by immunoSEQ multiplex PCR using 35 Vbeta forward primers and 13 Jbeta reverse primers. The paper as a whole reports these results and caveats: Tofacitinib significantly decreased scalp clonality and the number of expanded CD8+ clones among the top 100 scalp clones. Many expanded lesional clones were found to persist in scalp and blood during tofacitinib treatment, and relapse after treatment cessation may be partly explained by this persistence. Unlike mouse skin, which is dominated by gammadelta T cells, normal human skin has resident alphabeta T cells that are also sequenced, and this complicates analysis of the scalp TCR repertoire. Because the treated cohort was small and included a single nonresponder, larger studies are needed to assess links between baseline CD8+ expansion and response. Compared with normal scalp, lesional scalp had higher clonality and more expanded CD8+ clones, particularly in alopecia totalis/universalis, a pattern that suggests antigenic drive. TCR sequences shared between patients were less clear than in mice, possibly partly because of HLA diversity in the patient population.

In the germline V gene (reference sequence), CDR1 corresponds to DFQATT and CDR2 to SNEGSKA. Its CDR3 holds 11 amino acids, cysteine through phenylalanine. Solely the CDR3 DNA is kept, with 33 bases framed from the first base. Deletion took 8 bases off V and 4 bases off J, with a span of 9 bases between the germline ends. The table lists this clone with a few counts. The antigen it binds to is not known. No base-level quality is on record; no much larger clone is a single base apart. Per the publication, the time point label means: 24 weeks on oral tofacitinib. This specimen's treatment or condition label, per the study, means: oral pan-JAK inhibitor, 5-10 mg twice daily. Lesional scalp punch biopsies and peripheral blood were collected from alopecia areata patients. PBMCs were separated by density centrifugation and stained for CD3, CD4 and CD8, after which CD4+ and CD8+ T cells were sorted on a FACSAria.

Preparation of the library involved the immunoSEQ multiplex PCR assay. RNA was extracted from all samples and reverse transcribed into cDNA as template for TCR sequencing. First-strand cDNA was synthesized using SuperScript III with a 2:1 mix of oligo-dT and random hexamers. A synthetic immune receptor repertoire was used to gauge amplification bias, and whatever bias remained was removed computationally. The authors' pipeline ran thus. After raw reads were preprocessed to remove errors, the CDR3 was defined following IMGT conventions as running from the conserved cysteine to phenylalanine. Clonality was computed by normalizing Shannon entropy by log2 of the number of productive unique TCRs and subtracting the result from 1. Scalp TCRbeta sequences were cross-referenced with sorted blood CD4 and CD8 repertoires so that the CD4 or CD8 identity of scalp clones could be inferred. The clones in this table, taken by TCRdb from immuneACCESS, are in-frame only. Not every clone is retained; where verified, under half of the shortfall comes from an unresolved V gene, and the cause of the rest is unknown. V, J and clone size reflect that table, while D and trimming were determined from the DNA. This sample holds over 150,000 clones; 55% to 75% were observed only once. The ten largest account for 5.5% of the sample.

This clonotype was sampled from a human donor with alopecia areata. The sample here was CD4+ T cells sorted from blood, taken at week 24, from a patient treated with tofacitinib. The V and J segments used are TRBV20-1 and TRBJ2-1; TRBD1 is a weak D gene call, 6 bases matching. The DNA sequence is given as TGCAGTACGCAGGGGTACAATGAGCAGTTCTTC. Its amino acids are CSTQGYNEQFF.